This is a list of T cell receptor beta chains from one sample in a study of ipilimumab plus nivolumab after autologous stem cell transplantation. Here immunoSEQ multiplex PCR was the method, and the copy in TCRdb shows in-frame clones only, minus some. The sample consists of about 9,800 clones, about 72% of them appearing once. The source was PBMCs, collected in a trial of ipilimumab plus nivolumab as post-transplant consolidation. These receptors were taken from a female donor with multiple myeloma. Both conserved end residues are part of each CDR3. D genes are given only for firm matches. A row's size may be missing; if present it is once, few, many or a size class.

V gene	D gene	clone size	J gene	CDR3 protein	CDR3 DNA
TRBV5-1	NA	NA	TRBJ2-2	CASSLRGLNTGELFF	TGCGCCAGCAGCTTGAGGGGCCTCAACACCGGGGAGCTGTTTTTT
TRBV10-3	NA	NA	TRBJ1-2	CAISGPETGSYGYTF	TGTGCCATCAGTGGACCGGAAACAGGGTCCTATGGCTACACCTTC
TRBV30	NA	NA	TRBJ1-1	CAWSRRAEAFF	TGTGCCTGGAGTCGACGTGCTGAAGCTTTCTTT
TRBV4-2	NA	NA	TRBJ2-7	CASSGQGTSYEQYF	TGTGCCAGCAGCGGTCAGGGAACCTCCTACGAGCAGTACTTC
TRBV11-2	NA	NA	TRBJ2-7	CASSLSAGRSYEQYF	TGTGCCAGCAGCTTATCGGCAGGACGATCCTACGAGCAGTACTTC
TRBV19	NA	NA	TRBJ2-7	CASSPRRRYYGTDTYEQYF	TGTGCCAGTAGCCCCAGGAGGAGGTATTACGGGACTGACACTTACGAGCAGTACTTC
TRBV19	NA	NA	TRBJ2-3	CASSQHSGSTDTQYF	TGTGCCAGTAGTCAGCATAGCGGAAGCACAGATACGCAGTATTTT
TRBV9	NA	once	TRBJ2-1	CASSVSGDYNEQFF	TGTGCCAGCAGCGTTAGCGGAGACTACAATGAGCAGTTCTTC
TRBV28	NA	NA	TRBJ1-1	CASSPSFARFF	TGTGCCAGCAGCCCATCTTTTGCGAGATTCTTT
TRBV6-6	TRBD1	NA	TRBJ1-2	CASSREPVGQGGYTF	TGTGCCAGCAGCCGGGAACCCGTCGGACAGGGCGGCTACACCTTC
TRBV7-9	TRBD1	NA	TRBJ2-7	CASSSVRDRSYEQYF	TGTGCCAGCAGCTCAGTCCGGGACAGGAGCTACGAGCAGTACTTC
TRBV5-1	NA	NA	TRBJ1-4	CASSRRTGMSEKLFF	TGCGCCAGCAGTCGCCGCACAGGGATGAGTGAAAAACTGTTTTTT
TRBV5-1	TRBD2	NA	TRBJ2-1	CASSWTSGRAANEQFF	TGCGCCAGCAGCTGGACAAGCGGGAGGGCCGCAAATGAGCAGTTCTTC
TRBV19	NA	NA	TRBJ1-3	CASSLDASSGNTIYF	TGTGCCAGTAGTCTCGACGCTTCCTCTGGAAACACCATATATTTT
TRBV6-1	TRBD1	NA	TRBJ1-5	CASSRQGADQPQHF	TGTGCCAGCAGTAGACAGGGGGCCGATCAGCCCCAGCATTTT
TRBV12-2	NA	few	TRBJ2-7	CASPTEQYF	TGTGCAAGCCCAACCGAGCAGTACTTC
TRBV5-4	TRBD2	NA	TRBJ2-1	CASSLSGRASNEQFF	TGTGCCAGCAGCTTAAGCGGGAGGGCTTCGAATGAGCAGTTCTTC
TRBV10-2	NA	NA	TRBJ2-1	CASSAGTSYNEQFF	TGCGCCAGCAGCGCGGGAACGTCCTACAATGAGCAGTTCTTC
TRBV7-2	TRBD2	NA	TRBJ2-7	CASSPRAGGTYEQYF	TGTGCCAGCAGCCCAAGGGCGGGAGGGACCTACGAGCAGTACTTC
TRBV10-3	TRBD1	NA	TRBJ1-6	CAISGQGDSPLHF	TGTGCCATCAGTGGACAGGGGGATTCACCCCTCCACTTT
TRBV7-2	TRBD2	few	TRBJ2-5	CASRPSGAGRETQYF	TGTGCCAGCAGACCGAGCGGGGCGGGGCGGGAGACCCAGTACTTC
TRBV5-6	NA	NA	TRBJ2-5	CASSLGVQETQYF	TGTGCCAGCAGCTTGGGGGTCCAAGAGACCCAGTACTTC
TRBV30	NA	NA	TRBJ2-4	CACLRRGGLKNIQYF	TGTGCCTGCCTCCGGCGCGGGGGCCTCAAAAACATTCAGTACTTC
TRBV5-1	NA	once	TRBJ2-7	CASSLVPLRTTLDEQYF	TGCGCCAGCAGCTTGGTTCCCCTCAGGACTACCTTGGACGAGCAGTACTTC
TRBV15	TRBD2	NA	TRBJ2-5	CATGAGERAQYF	TGTGCCACCGGTGCGGGAGAACGGGCCCAGTACTTC
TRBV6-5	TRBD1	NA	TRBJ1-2	CASRDGTGGDYTF	TGTGCCAGCAGAGATGGGACAGGGGGTGACTACACCTTC
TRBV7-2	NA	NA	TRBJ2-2	CASSFRTTGELFF	TGTGCCAGCAGCTTTCGGACCACCGGGGAGCTGTTTTTT
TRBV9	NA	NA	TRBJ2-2	CASSVTGDERDTGELFF	TGTGCCAGCAGCGTAACGGGGGATGAGAGGGACACCGGGGAGCTGTTTTTT
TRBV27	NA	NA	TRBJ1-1	CASSFNGNTEAFF	TGTGCCAGCAGTTTCAACGGGAACACTGAAGCTTTCTTT
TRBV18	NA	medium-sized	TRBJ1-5	CASSHQTPVGNQPQHF	TGTGCCAGCTCACACCAAACGCCGGTTGGCAATCAGCCCCAGCATTTT
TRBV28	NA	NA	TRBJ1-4	CASSLLRGKLFF	TGTGCCAGCAGTTTATTACGGGGGAAACTGTTTTTT
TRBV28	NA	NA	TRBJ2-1	CASSYNEQFF	TGTGCCAGCAGTTACAATGAGCAGTTCTTC
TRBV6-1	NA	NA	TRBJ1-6	CASRRDHNNSPLHF	TGTGCCAGCAGGCGGGATCACAATAATTCACCCCTCCACTTT
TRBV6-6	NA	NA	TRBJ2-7	CASSYSAGFYEQYF	TGTGCCAGCAGTTACTCGGCAGGGTTCTACGAGCAGTACTTC
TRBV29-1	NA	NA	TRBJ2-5	CSVRTDQETQYF	TGCAGCGTCCGGACAGATCAAGAGACCCAGTACTTC
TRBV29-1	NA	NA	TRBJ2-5	CSGLQRETQYF	TGCAGCGGACTGCAAAGGGAGACCCAGTACTTC
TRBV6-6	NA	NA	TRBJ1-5	CASSRGASNQPQHF	TGTGCCAGCTCGCGGGGTGCGAGCAATCAGCCCCAGCATTTT
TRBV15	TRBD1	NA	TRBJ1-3	CATSRDRQGANGNTIYF	TGTGCCACCAGCAGAGATCGTCAGGGGGCCAATGGAAACACCATATATTTT
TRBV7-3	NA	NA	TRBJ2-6	CASSLPGSGANVLTF	TGTGCCAGCAGCTTACCAGGGTCTGGGGCCAACGTCCTGACTTTC
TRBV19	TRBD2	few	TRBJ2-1	CASSMSSGSLQGPYNEQFF	TGTGCCAGTAGTATGTCTAGCGGGAGCTTACAGGGCCCCTACAATGAGCAGTTCTTC
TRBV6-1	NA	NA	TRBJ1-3	CASRKQSSGNTIYF	TGTGCCAGCAGGAAACAGAGCTCTGGAAACACCATATATTTT
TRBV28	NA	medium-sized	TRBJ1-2	CASSLDSHVGYTF	TGTGCCAGCAGTTTGGACTCTCACGTAGGCTACACCTTC
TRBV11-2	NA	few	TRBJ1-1	CASSLATGPFTEAFF	TGTGCCAGCAGCTTAGCGACAGGCCCGTTCACTGAAGCTTTCTTT
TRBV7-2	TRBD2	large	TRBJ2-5	CASSYGLAGGEYF	TGTGCCAGCAGCTACGGACTAGCGGGGGGCGAATACTTC
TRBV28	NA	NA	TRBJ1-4	CASSWNGLNEKLFF	TGTGCCAGCAGCTGGAACGGCCTTAATGAAAAACTGTTTTTT
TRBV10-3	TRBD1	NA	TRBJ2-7	CAISESWGQANPSSYEQYF	TGTGCCATCAGTGAGTCTTGGGGACAGGCAAACCCGAGCTCCTACGAGCAGTACTTC
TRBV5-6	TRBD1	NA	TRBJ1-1	CASRQPGTGTEAFF	TGTGCCAGCAGGCAGCCCGGGACAGGCACTGAAGCTTTCTTT
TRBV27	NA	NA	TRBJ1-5	CASSFPSQPQHF	TGTGCCAGCAGTTTTCCCAGTCAGCCCCAGCATTTT
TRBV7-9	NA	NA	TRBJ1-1	CASSYYTGNTEAFF	TGTGCCAGCAGCTACTATACAGGGAACACTGAAGCTTTCTTT
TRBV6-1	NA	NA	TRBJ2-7	CASSEASWEGAYEQYF	TGTGCCAGCAGTGAAGCCTCGTGGGAGGGGGCCTACGAGCAGTACTTC
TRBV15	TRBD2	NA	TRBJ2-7	CATSRHGGADSYEQYF	TGTGCCACCAGCAGACACGGGGGGGCAGACTCCTACGAGCAGTACTTC
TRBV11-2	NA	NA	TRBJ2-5	CASSPGIYQETQYF	TGTGCCAGCAGCCCCGGGATTTACCAAGAGACCCAGTACTTC
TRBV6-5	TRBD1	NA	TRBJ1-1	CASSYTGVVTEAFF	TGTGCCAGCAGTTATACAGGGGTCGTCACTGAAGCTTTCTTT
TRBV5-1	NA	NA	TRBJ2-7	CASSPAGLGARDEQYF	TGCGCCAGCAGCCCGGCGGGCTTAGGGGCCCGGGACGAGCAGTACTTC
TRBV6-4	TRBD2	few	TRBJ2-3	CASSASGADTQYF	TGTGCCAGCAGTGCTAGCGGAGCAGATACGCAGTATTTT